Given below is one T cell receptor (beta chain) in context. No cognate antigen has been identified for it. There are no base qualities to consult, and no much larger clone falls within one base. This specimen belongs to a study of blood T cell repertoires in COVID-19 (dated by TCRdb to 2020 to 2022). For the wider study: Collaborator samples came from the United States, Italy and Spain and covered acute and convalescent phases of COVID-19. The samples were drawn from the first 160 participants of the ongoing ImmuneRACE study and from about 1,200 subjects provided by 6 global collaborators. Where HLA class I and class II types were available, the types were taken from metadata supplied by the sample provider, not from assay-based typing. The material from the prospective study consisted of cDNA or gDNA derived from T cells, B-cell-depleted T cells, or PBMCs. Subjects who had been exposed to COVID-19, were actively infected with it, or had recovered from it provided the deeply sampled blood TCRbeta repertoires that made up the dataset. Nearly every sample came with metadata listing a de-identified subject ID, COVID-19 status, age in years and sex. The repertoires were made available in a free public database intended to serve as a resource for research on the immune response to SARS-CoV-2. The full study reports these points: Clinical and demographic metadata were provided uncurated, with the amount varying by source and participant.

Reading from cysteine to phenylalanine, the CDR3 counts 15 amino acids. The retained sequence is limited to the CDR3, 45 bases, with the frame set at the first base. Taken from the germline V gene (reference sequence), the CDR1 and CDR2 loops are SGHNT and YYREEE. V has 0 bases trimmed and J has 2 bases trimmed; junction bases matching no gene number 4. The immunoSEQ Assay, a bias-controlled multiplex PCR, was used to amplify TCRbeta CDR3 regions from genomic DNA. The original pipeline was this. Within the assay, amplification of reference gene primers was used to estimate how many nucleated cells each sample contained. Sequence reads were collapsed and filtered to measure the absolute abundance of every unique TCRbeta CDR3 rearrangement. For each sample, productive Simpson clonality was calculated as the square root of Simpson's diversity index over productive rearrangements. The table comes from immuneACCESS by way of TCRdb, which keeps in-frame sequences with V and J called. Part of the clones is missing from these tables; in studies checked, under half for an unresolved V gene and the rest for unknown reasons. V, J and clone size derive from that table, while D and trimming were established from the DNA sequence. The sample table holds about 110,000 clones, of which 80% to 90% were seen once. The ten most abundant clones make up 2.4% of the sample.

Collaborating institutions collected whole blood in K2EDTA tubes following their own protocols. For TCRbeta analysis, collaborators shipped samples as frozen whole blood, isolated PBMCs, or DNA extracted from either of those sample types. The origin of this receptor is a human donor in a cohort sampled during active COVID-19. Sequenced input: peripheral blood. The V gene is TRBV5-4 and the J gene is TRBJ2-7; TRBD2 aligns with 8 central bases. The DNA sequence follows: TGTGCCAGCAGCTTGGAGGCTAGCGGGCCCTACGAGCAGTACTTC. This codes for CASSLEASGPYEQYF. The entire variable domain, with the stretches around the CDR3 drawn from the reference TRBV5-4 and TRBJ2-7 proteins, is ETGVTQSPTHLIKTRGQQVTLRCSSQSGHNTVSWYQQALGQGPQFIFQYYREEENGRGNFPPRFSGLQFPNYSSELNVNALELDDSALYLCASSLEASGPYEQYFGPGTRLTVT.